Shown below are 26 T cell receptor beta chains from a single sample sequenced in a study of cytomegalovirus exposure and HLA in healthy donors. Primers: 60 Vbeta forward and 13 Jbeta reverse. Sequencing used immunoSEQ multiplex PCR; TCRdb keeps in-frame clones, though not all of them. The repertoire holds about 190,000 clones, with roughly 81% as singletons. Sample: PBMCs. The source of these receptors is a woman in her 30s in good health and CMV-seropositive.

V gene TRBV12-2 combines with J gene TRBJ1-2; TRBD1 was called by the table and not checked on the DNA. TRBV12-2 is a pseudogene locus. This CDR3 region has 16 residues. CDR3 sequence reads: CASRFPGQITNYGYTF. CDR3 bases: TGTGCAAGTCGCTTTCCGGGACAGATCACTAACTATGGCTACACCTTC.

The V gene is TRBV6-1, the J gene TRBJ2-5, with 12 bases fitting TRBD2. CDR3 length equals 14 residues. Germline CDR1 and CDR2: MNHNS and SASEGT. Trimming at V came to 7 bases and at J to 11 bases, leaving 11 bases not matched to a gene. This CDR3 reads CASTPTSGSREQYF. Here the CDR3 DNA reads TGTGCCAGCACCCCGACTAGCGGGAGCCGAGAGCAGTACTTC.

This chain connects TRBV6-5 to TRBJ2-7; D ambiguous. This CDR3 spans 11 amino acids. Per the germline V gene, CDR1 is MNHEY and CDR2 is SVGAGI. Trimming cost V 5 bases and J 6 bases, with 8 bases left between them. The CDR3 protein is CASSEESEQYF. CDR3 coding DNA: TGTGCCAGCAGTGAAGAGTCCGAGCAGTACTTC.

This sequence joins TRBV5-1 and TRBJ2-2; weak D call: TRBD2 (6 bases). Trimming shortened V by 4 bases and J by 13 bases, and 26 bases separated the two germline ends. The CDR3 spans 16 residues. Germline V gene data show CDR1 as SGHRS and CDR2 as YFSETQ. CDR3 sequence reads: CASSPSLTSNLGVLFF. The DNA for the CDR3 is TGCGCCAGCAGCCCCTCGTTGACTAGTAATTTAGGTGTGCTGTTTTTT.

This sequence joins TRBV6-1 and TRBJ2-7, with TRBD2 matching over 8 bases. This CDR3 is built from 16 residues. Losses at the gene ends were 0 bases for V and 1 base for J; bases not matched to a gene: 5. Germline values: CDR1 MNHNS, CDR2 SASEGT. The CDR3: CASSEASASGSYEQYF. Written as DNA, the CDR3 is TGTGCCAGCAGTGAAGCCTCGGCTAGCGGGTCCTACGAGCAGTACTTC.

This chain joins TRBV27 and TRBJ1-5; 10 nucleotides align to TRBD1. CDR1 is MNHEY, CDR2 SMNVEV, per germline (reference sequence). Trimming took 3 bases from V and 7 from J; bases not matched to a gene: 9. There are 16 residues in the CDR3. CDR3 amino acids: CASSFWTGGLLQPQHF. DNA for the CDR3: TGTGCCAGCAGTTTCTGGACAGGGGGGCTCTTGCAGCCCCAGCATTTT.

The chain uses TRBV7-9 and TRBJ2-7; 10 bases are a match to TRBD2. V was pared by 5 bases and J by 4 bases, with 8 bases of the junction left unmatched. CDR3 size: 15 residues. From germline, CDR1 is SEHNR and CDR2 FQNEAQ (reference sequence). In DNA form, the CDR3 reads TGTGCCAGCAGCCCCCCCCTAGCGGGGGTATACGAGCAGTACTTC. It specifies CASSPPLAGVYEQYF.

The rearrangement uses TRBV18 and TRBJ2-7; no firm D call. This CDR3 comprises 15 residues. The V gene lost 0 bases and the J gene lost 6 bases, with 15 bases spanning the gap. The germline CDR1 and CDR2 sequences are KGHSH and LQKENI. The DNA for the CDR3 is TGTGCCAGCTCACCACCCGGCCTAGTTCGTGGCGAGCAGTACTTC. Its translation: CASSPPGLVRGEQYF.

In DNA, the CDR3 is TGTGCCAGCACGGGTTATTTCTACGAGCAGTACTTC. Amino acids: CASTGYFYEQYF. This chain connects TRBV6-5 to TRBJ2-7; D gene uncertain. Trimming pared 7 bases from V and 3 bases from J, leaving 10 bases between. This CDR3 contains 12 residues. Germline V gene data show CDR1 as MNHEY and CDR2 as SVGAGI.

This CDR3 reads CAISGGPPPYEQYF. CDR3 nucleotide sequence: TGTGCCATCAGTGGGGGGCCGCCGCCCTACGAGCAGTACTTC. V gene TRBV10-3 combines with J gene TRBJ2-7, with a tentative D call TRBD1 (6 bases). The CDR3 totals 14 residues. From germline, CDR1 is ENHRY and CDR2 SYGVKD. With 4 bases removed from V and 2 bases from J, the gap between germline ends came to 12 bases.

The CDR3 region has the DNA TGCAGCGTTGAAGATACGGGCGGGAGGTTGGGCGAGCAGTACTTC. Translation gives CSVEDTGGRLGEQYF. The rearrangement joins TRBV29-1 to TRBJ2-7; 8 bases align to TRBD2. The ends lost 0 bases at V and 6 bases at J; junction bases unmatched: 10. CDR1 and CDR2 from the germline V gene are SQVTM and ANQGSEA. The CDR3 consists of 15 residues.

This chain connects TRBV25-1 to TRBJ1-3, with a tentative D call TRBD1 (6 bases). The CDR3 consists of 17 residues. Germline V CDR1 and CDR2: MGHDK, SYGVNS. The V end was cut by 3 bases, the J end by 6 bases, with 21 bases between. DNA for the CDR3: TGTGCCAGCAGTGAGATAGGGGGTGACGTCCTACAAAACACCATATATTTT. Translating gives CASSEIGGDVLQNTIYF.

This chain joins TRBV10-1 and TRBJ2-7, with D possibly being TRBD1 (6 bases). From germline, CDR1 is WNHNN and CDR2 SYGVQD (reference sequence). Trimming stripped 4 bases from V and 3 bases from J, with 10 bases between. CDR3 length equals 13 residues. In DNA, the CDR3 is TGCGCCAGCAGTGGAACAGGGAACTACGAGCAGTACTTC. This encodes CASSGTGNYEQYF.

The chain has TRBV6-5 and TRBJ1-2, with 10 bases aligning to TRBD1. Trimming at V came to 4 bases and at J to 8 bases, leaving 4 bases not matched to a gene. The CDR3 is made up of 13 amino acids. Germline V lookup: CDR1 MNHEY, CDR2 SVGAGI. CDR3 sequence: CASSSGTGAGYTF. CDR3 nucleotides: TGTGCCAGCAGTTCTGGGACAGGGGCGGGCTACACCTTC.

The chain uses TRBV19 and TRBJ2-7; no clear D gene. The germline CDR1 and CDR2 sequences are LNHDA and SQIVND (reference sequence). The CDR3 sequence is 13 residues long. V lost 4 bases and J 3 bases, leaving 10 bases between the germline ends. The CDR3 DNA sequence: TGTGCCAGTAGTAGTTTTCCCGGCTACGAGCAGTACTTC. This codes for CASSSFPGYEQYF.

This chain joins TRBV6-4 and TRBJ2-1, with TRBD2 matching 8 bases. Germline values: CDR1 MRHNA, CDR2 SNTAGT. The CDR3 is 16 amino acids. The V and J ends lost 1 base and 6 bases, in that order; junction bases with no gene match: 8. CDR3: CASSDYGTSGGNEQFF. The CDR3 DNA follows: TGTGCCAGCAGTGACTATGGGACGAGCGGGGGCAATGAGCAGTTCTTC.

This clone was seen more than once but under ten times. The rearrangement joins TRBV7-9 to TRBJ2-7; D possibly corresponds to TRBD1 (5 bases). V was cut by 2 bases and J by 1 base, with 12 bases left in between. The CDR3 runs to 15 residues. CDR1 is SEHNR, CDR2 FQNEAQ, per germline (reference sequence). The CDR3 loop reads CASSLRGEPSYEQYF. The CDR3 DNA follows: TGTGCCAGCAGCTTAAGGGGCGAACCGTCCTACGAGCAGTACTTC.

The sample holds one count of this clone. The rearrangement links TRBV29-1 to TRBJ2-4; D might be TRBD1 (6 bases). Trimming took 2 bases from V and 3 from J, leaving 11 bases between them. Looked up from germline, CDR1 is SQVTM and CDR2 is ANQGSEA. CDR3 length: 14 residues. CDR3 protein: CSVENRAGKNIQYF. The CDR3 nucleotides are TGCAGCGTTGAAAACAGGGCTGGCAAAAACATTCAGTACTTC. The full variable domain, its missing parts supplied by reference TRBV29-1 and TRBJ2-4, is SAVISQKPSRDICQRGTSLTIQCQVDSQVTMMFWYRQQPGQSLTLIATANQGSEATYESGFVIDKFPISRPNLTFSTLTVSNMSPEDSSIYLCSVENRAGKNIQYFGAGTRLSVL.

Remarks on this clone: Other DNA variants within this sample encode the same CDR3. The V call is TRBV20-1, the J call TRBJ2-7, with D unclear. The germline V and J ends were trimmed by 0 bases and 3 bases, with 3 bases remaining between them. The germline CDR1 and CDR2 sequences are DFQATT and SNEGSKA (reference sequence). The CDR3 length is 11 residues. CDR3: CSARDLYEQYF. CDR3 sequence (DNA): TGCAGTGCTAGAGATCTCTACGAGCAGTACTTC.

The V gene is TRBV4-2, the J gene TRBJ2-4; possible D gene TRBD1, 5 bases. V was shortened by 0 bases and J by 1 base, with 10 bases between the two germline ends. CDR1 is LGHNA, CDR2 YNFKEQ, per germline. CDR3 size: 16 residues. CDR3 sequence reads: CASSQEEAGAKNIQYF. CDR3 sequence (DNA): TGTGCCAGCAGCCAAGAAGAAGCAGGGGCCAAAAACATTCAGTACTTC.

This clone appeared a single time. This chain uses TRBV15 with TRBJ1-1; D is possibly TRBD1 (5 bases). The V end was cut by 0 bases, the J end by 0 bases, with 8 bases between. CDR1 and CDR2 (germline): LNHNV, YYDKDF (reference sequence). The CDR3 has 15 residues. The CDR3 DNA reads TGTGCCACCAGCAGAGAAATGGGGCTGAACACTGAAGCTTTCTTT. Translation: CATSREMGLNTEAFF.

The gene calls are TRBV19 and TRBJ1-3; D unresolved. The CDR3 consists of 11 residues. The V gene's germline CDR1 is LNHDA and CDR2 SQIVND (reference sequence). The V gene lost 6 bases and the J gene lost 3 bases, with 3 bases spanning the gap. The CDR3 sequence is CASSSGNTIYF. CDR3 bases: TGTGCCAGTAGCAGTGGAAACACCATATATTTT.

This chain uses TRBV19 with TRBJ2-7; the D gene is possibly TRBD2 (5 bases). V lost 1 base, J lost 2 bases, and 9 bases lay in between. The CDR3 covers 14 residues. Per germline, CDR1 LNHDA and CDR2 SQIVND (reference sequence). The chain's CDR3 is CASSIASGPYEQYF. The DNA of the CDR3 is TGTGCCAGTAGTATAGCCAGCGGACCCTACGAGCAGTACTTC.

The chain uses TRBV5-1 and TRBJ2-3, with a tentative D call TRBD1 (6 bases). There are 18 residues in the CDR3. Germline CDR1 is SGHRS and CDR2 is YFSETQ. Trimming pared 3 bases from V and 1 base from J, leaving 21 bases between. The CDR3 DNA is TGCGCCAGCAGCTACCCGGCAGGGGTTGGCATCGGCACAGATACGCAGTATTTT. Protein product: CASSYPAGVGIGTDTQYF.

This chain connects TRBV9 to TRBJ2-7; D remains unclear. V dropped 0 bases and J dropped 6 bases, with 7 bases sitting between them. The germline gives CDR1 SGDLS, CDR2 YYNGEE. The CDR3 spans 12 residues. The CDR3: CASSVDLGEQYF. CDR3 sequence (DNA): TGTGCCAGCAGCGTAGACCTCGGCGAGCAGTACTTC.

This clone came up once. The chain employs TRBV28 and TRBJ2-5, with TRBD2 identical over 10 bases. The germline CDR1 and CDR2 sequences are MDHEN and SYDVKM. This CDR3 contains 17 residues. Losses at the gene ends were 1 base for V and 0 bases for J; bases not matched to a gene: 5. The CDR3, as DNA: TGTGCCAGCAGTTTATTGAGTAGCGGGAGGTACCAAGAGACCCAGTACTTC. Residues: CASSLLSSGRYQETQYF.